The 14 T cell receptor beta chains below were found in one sample sequenced in a study of metastatic and nonmetastatic thyroid tumors. Every patient was untreated before thyroid surgery. TCRdb ran MiXCR on the PCR reads. Among about 21,000 clones, approximately 16% were seen once, and the ten largest hold over 20%. The sample consisted of blood. The receptor set was obtained from a male donor with papillary thyroid cancer or a benign thyroid nodule (not recorded which). Some clones in this sample may be carry-over from other donors' samples.

This clone was recorded at least ten times. The chain employs TRBV28 and TRBJ2-2, with no clear D. Germline V gene sequence: CDR1 MDHEN, CDR2 SYDVKM. The germline V and J ends were trimmed by 5 bases and 5 bases, with 12 bases remaining between them. The CDR3 consists of 14 residues. The chain's CDR3 is CASSLTSITGELFF. In DNA form, the CDR3 reads TGTGCCAGCAGTCTCACCAGCATTACCGGGGAGCTGTTTTTT. The variable domain in full, completed from reference TRBV28 and TRBJ2-2, reads DVKVTQSSRYLVKRTGEKVFLECVQDMDHENMFWYRQDPGLGLRLIYFSYDVKMKEKGDIPEGYSVSREKKERFSLILESASTNQTSMYLCASSLTSITGELFFGEGSRLTVL.

This clone is categorized as medium-sized. V gene TRBV28 combines with J gene TRBJ2-7, with TRBD1 identical over 8 bases. With V trimmed by 2 bases and J by 4 bases, 4 bases remained unmatched. The CDR3 covers 14 residues. Germline loops: CDR1 MDHEN, CDR2 SYDVKM. The CDR3 nucleotides read TGTGCCAGCAGTTTACAGGGGGCATTATACGAGCAGTACTTC. Translation: CASSLQGALYEQYF.

This clone was picked up many times. The chain is built from TRBV12-3 or TRBV12-4 and TRBJ2-6; no firm D call. This CDR3 has 15 amino acids. Deletions cut 5 bases from V and 2 bases from J, with 10 bases between. CDR3 nucleotides: TGTGCCAGCAGTCCTATGGGAACTGGGGCCAACGTCCTGACTTTC. As protein: CASSPMGTGANVLTF.

This clone ranks as medium-sized. This chain links TRBV6-1 with TRBJ1-6; 8 bases agree with TRBD1. V trimming: 5 bases; J trimming: 5 bases; junction bases outside the gene matches: 5. The CDR3 is 15 amino acids. Germline loops: CDR1 MNHNS, CDR2 SASEGT. The CDR3 DNA is TGTGCCAGCAGTCCCCTGACAGGGGATAATTCACCCCTCCACTTT. Translating gives CASSPLTGDNSPLHF.

This clone is medium-sized within its sample. The CDR3 nucleotides read TGTGCCTGGGTCGGACCAGGGGGTAATTCACCCCTCCACTTT. It specifies CAWVGPGGNSPLHF. The rearrangement uses TRBV30 and TRBJ1-6, with TRBD1 identical over 7 bases. Per the germline V gene, CDR1 is GTSNPN and CDR2 is SVGIG (reference sequence). V lost 5 bases and J lost 6; bases outside the gene matches: 7. The length of the CDR3 is 14 residues.

For this clone: Without the conserved terminal phenylalanine or tryptophan, this CDR3 likely stems from a read error. The chain uses TRBV7-6 and TRBJ2-7; D not certain. The CDR3 loop spans 14 amino acids. Per the germline V gene, CDR1 is SGHVS and CDR2 is FNYEAQ. The CDR3 sequence is CSSSPVPSGYEQYL. The CDR3 nucleotides read TGTTCCAGCAGCCCAGTCCCATCCGGTTACGAGCAGTACCTC.

A word on this clone: One end of the junction fails to match germline, which may point to a read error. This chain joins TRBV5-4 and TRBJ1-4, with TRBD1 matching over 9 bases. In germline, CDR1 is SGHNT, CDR2 YYREEE (reference sequence). The CDR3 sequence is 15 residues long. Here the CDR3 DNA reads TGTGCCGGCAGCCACCCGGGACAGGGAAATGAAAAACTGTTTTTT. Residues: CAGSHPGQGNEKLFF.

This clone turned up a few times. Germline and junction disagree at one end, which may indicate a read error. The chain uses TRBV6-5 and TRBJ2-6, with D perhaps TRBD2 (6 bases). CDR3 length: 16 residues. Germline lookup yields CDR1 MNHEY and CDR2 SVGAGI. As DNA, the CDR3 is TGTGCCAGCAGTTACTCACATGGGACTGGTGCCAACGTCCTGACTTTC. The encoded protein is CASSYSHGTGANVLTF.

This clone is medium-sized within its sample. The CDR3 loop is CASSGTSGGADTQYF. The DNA of the CDR3 is TGTGCCAGCAGTGGGACTAGCGGGGGGGCAGATACGCAGTATTTT. V and J are TRBV6-1 and TRBJ2-3, with 15 bases matching TRBD2. The CDR3 loop spans 15 amino acids. The junction had 0 bases not matched to a gene; V was cut back by 4 bases and J by 4 bases. The germline V gene has CDR1 MNHNS and CDR2 SASEGT.

This clone was picked up many times. This chain joins TRBV20-1 and TRBJ1-1; tentatively, D is TRBD1 (5 bases). Deletions cut 5 bases from V and 6 bases from J, with 22 bases between. The CDR3 runs 15 residues. CDR1 and CDR2 from the germline V gene are DFQATT and SNEGSKA (reference sequence). CDR3 sequence: CSAPPNQGSKAEAFF. In DNA, the CDR3 is TGCAGTGCTCCTCCTAACCAGGGCTCGAAGGCTGAAGCTTTCTTT.

By frequency in the sample, this clone is medium-sized. The chain employs TRBV30 and TRBJ1-2; TRBD1 agrees at 10 bases. The CDR3 runs 14 residues. After removal of 3 bases from V and 4 bases from J, the junction contained 5 bases not matched to a gene. CDR1 GTSNPN and CDR2 SVGIG come from the germline V gene (reference sequence). The CDR3 DNA sequence: TGTGCCTGGAGCGGACAGGGGGGAATCTATGGCTACACCTTC. This translates into CAWSGQGGIYGYTF.

There are many counts of this clone. V usage is TRBV5-5 and J usage is TRBJ1-5; the D gene is possibly TRBD1 (5 bases). Germline lookup yields CDR1 SGHKS and CDR2 YYEKEE (reference sequence). The CDR3 sequence is 15 residues long. V dropped 3 bases and J dropped 3 bases, with 13 bases sitting between them. In DNA form, the CDR3 reads TGTGCCAGCAGCTCCACAGGCGCCCTCAATCAGCCCCAGCATTTT. Amino acid sequence: CASSSTGALNQPQHF.

In its sample, this clone was seen many times. The rearrangement uses TRBV18 and TRBJ2-2; tentatively, D is TRBD1 or TRBD2 (5 bases each). The V end was cut by 1 base, the J end by 3 bases, with 9 bases between. Germline V CDR1 and CDR2: KGHSH, LQKENI. The CDR3 extends over 15 amino acids. The DNA of the CDR3 is TGTGCCAGCTCACCACGGGGGACCTACACCGGGGAGCTGTTTTTT. As protein: CASSPRGTYTGELFF.

V gene TRBV11-2 combines with J gene TRBJ2-7; 12 nucleotides agree with TRBD2. This CDR3 has 16 amino acids. Unmatched junction bases numbered 8, after V lost 2 bases and J lost 6 bases. The germline CDR1 and CDR2 sequences are SGHAT and FQNNGV. CDR3 in amino acids: CASSLMRLAGVSEQYF. CDR3 DNA sequence: TGTGCCAGCAGCTTAATGAGACTAGCGGGAGTTTCCGAGCAGTACTTC.